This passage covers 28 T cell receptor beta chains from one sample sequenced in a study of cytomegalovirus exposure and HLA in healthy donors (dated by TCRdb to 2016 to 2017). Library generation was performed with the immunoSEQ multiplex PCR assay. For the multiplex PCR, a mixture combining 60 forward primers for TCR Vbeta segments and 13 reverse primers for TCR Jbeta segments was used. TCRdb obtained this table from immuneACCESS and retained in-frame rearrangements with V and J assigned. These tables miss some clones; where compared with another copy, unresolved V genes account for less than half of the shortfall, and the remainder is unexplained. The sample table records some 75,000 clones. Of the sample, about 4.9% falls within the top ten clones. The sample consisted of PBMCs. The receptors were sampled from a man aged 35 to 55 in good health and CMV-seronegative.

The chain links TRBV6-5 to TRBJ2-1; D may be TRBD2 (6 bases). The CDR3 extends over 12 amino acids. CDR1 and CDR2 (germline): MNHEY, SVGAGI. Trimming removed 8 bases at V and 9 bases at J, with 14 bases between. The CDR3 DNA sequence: TGTGCCAGCTCCCCCAGGAGGGGTGAGCAGTTCTTC. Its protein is CASSPRRGEQFF.

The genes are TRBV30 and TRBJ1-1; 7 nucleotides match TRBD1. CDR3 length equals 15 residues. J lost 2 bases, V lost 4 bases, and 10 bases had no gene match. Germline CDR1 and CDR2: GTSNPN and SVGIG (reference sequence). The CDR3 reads CAWKMEGGVNTEAFF. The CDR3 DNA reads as TGTGCCTGGAAAATGGAAGGGGGCGTAAACACTGAAGCTTTCTTT. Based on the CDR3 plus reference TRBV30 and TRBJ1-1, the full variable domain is SQTIHQWPATLVQPVGSPLSLECTVEGTSNPNLYWYRQAAGRGLQLLFYSVGIGQISSEVPQNLSASRPQDRQFILSSKKLLLSDSGFYLCAWKMEGGVNTEAFFGQGTRLTVV.

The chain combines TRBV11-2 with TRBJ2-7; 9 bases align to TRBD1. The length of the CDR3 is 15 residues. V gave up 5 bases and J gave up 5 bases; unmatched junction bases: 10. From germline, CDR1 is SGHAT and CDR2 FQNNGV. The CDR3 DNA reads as TGTGCCAGCAGCCCGGACAGGGGCTCCTGGAACGAGCAGTACTTC. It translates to CASSPDRGSWNEQYF.

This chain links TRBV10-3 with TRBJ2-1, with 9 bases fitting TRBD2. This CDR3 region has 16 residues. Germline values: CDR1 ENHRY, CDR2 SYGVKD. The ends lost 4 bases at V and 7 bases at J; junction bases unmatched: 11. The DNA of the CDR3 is TGTGCCATCAGTGGACCGACCGGACTAGCGCCAAATGAGCAGTTCTTC. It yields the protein CAISGPTGLAPNEQFF.

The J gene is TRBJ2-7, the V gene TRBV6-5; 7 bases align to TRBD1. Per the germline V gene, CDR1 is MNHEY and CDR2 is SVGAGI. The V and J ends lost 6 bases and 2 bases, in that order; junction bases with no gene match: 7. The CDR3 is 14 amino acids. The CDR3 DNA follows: TGTGCCAGCAGAGCAGACAGGGATGCCTACGAGCAGTACTTC. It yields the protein CASRADRDAYEQYF.

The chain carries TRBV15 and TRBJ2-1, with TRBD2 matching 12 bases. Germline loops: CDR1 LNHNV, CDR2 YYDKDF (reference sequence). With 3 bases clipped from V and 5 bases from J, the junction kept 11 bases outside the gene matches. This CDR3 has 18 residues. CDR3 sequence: CATSSPGTSGPADNEQFF. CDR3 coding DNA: TGTGCCACCAGCAGTCCTGGGACTAGCGGGCCTGCGGACAATGAGCAGTTCTTC.

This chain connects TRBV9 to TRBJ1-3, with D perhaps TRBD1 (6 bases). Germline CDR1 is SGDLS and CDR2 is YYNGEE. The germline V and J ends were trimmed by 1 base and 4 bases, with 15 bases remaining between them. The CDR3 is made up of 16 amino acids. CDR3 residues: CASSVTLPGAGNTIYF. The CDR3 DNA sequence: TGTGCCAGCAGCGTAACTCTACCAGGGGCCGGAAACACCATATATTTT.

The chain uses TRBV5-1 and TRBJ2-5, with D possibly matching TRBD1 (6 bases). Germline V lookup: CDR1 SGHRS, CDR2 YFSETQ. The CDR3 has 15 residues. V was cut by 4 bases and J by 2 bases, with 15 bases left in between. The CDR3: CASSRLPDRQETQYF. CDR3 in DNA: TGCGCCAGCAGCCGCCTCCCGGACAGACAAGAGACCCAGTACTTC.

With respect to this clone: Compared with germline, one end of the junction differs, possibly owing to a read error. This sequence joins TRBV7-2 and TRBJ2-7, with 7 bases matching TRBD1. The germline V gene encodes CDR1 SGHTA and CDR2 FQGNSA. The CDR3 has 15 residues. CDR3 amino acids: CASSLAGTASYGQYF. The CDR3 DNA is TGTGCCAGCAGCTTAGCCGGGACAGCTTCCTACGGGCAGTACTTC.

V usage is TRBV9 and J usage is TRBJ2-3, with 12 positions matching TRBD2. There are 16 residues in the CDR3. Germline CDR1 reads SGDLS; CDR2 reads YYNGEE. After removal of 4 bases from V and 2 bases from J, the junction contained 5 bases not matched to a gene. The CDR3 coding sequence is TGTGCCAGCAGCCTAAGACTAGCGGGGGTCACAGATACGCAGTATTTT. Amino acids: CASSLRLAGVTDTQYF.

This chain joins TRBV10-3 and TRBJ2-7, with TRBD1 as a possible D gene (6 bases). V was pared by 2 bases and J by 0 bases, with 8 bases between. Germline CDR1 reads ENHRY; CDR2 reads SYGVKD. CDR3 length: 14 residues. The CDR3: CAISETTGSYEQYF. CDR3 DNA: TGTGCCATCAGTGAGACGACAGGCTCCTACGAGCAGTACTTC.

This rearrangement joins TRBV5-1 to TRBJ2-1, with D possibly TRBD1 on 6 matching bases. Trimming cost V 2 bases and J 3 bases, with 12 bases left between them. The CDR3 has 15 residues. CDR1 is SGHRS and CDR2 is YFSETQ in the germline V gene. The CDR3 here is CASSLGDTIYNEQFF. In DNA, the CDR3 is TGCGCCAGCAGCTTAGGGGACACGATCTACAATGAGCAGTTCTTC.

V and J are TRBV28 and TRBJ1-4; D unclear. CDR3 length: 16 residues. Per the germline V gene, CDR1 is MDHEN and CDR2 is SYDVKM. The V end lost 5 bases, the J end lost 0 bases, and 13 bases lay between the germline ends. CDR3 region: CASSLPGAATNEKLFF. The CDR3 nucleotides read TGTGCCAGCAGTCTACCGGGAGCCGCAACTAATGAAAAACTGTTTTTT.

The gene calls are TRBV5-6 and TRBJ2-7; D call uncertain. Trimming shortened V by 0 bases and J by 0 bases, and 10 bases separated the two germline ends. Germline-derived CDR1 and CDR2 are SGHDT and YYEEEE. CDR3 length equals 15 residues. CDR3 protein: CASSLVLKSSYEQYF. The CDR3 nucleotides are TGTGCCAGCAGCTTGGTCCTGAAGAGCTCCTACGAGCAGTACTTC.

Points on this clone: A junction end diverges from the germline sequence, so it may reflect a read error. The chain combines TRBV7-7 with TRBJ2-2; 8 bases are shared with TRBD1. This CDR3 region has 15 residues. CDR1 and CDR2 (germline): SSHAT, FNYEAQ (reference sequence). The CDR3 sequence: CASSLQTGDTGELFF. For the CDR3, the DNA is TGTGCTAGCAGCTTACAGACAGGGGACACCGGGGAGCTGTTTTTT. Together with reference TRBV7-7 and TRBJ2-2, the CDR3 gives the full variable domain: GAGVSQSPRYKVTKRGQDVTLRCDPISSHATLYWYQQALGQGPEFLTYFNYEAQPDKSGLPSDRFSAERPEGSISTLTIQRTEQRDSAMYRCASSLQTGDTGELFFGEGSRLTVL.

Here the CDR3 reads CASSYSNGGSYYEQYF. The CDR3 DNA sequence: TGTGCCAGCAGTTACTCGAATGGGGGCTCCTACTACGAGCAGTACTTC. The gene calls are TRBV6-5 and TRBJ2-7; D perhaps matches TRBD1 (6 bases). CDR3 length equals 16 residues. Germline assignment: CDR1 MNHEY and CDR2 SVGAGI. V dropped 0 bases and J dropped 3 bases, with 15 bases sitting between them.

The CDR3 protein is CSVEVSGTDTQYF. The CDR3 bases are TGCAGCGTTGAAGTCTCGGGCACAGATACGCAGTATTTT. The V and J genes are TRBV29-1 and TRBJ2-3; no clear D gene. V was clipped by 1 base and J by 1 base, with 6 bases between them. CDR1 is SQVTM and CDR2 is ANQGSEA in the germline V gene. The CDR3 runs to 13 residues.

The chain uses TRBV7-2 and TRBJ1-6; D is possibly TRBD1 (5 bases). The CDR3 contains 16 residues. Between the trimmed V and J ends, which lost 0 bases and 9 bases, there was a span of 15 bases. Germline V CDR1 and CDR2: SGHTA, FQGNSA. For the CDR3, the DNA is TGTGCCAGCAGCTTAGCCGGTGGGGGGTTAGCTTCACCCCTCCACTTT. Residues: CASSLAGGGLASPLHF.

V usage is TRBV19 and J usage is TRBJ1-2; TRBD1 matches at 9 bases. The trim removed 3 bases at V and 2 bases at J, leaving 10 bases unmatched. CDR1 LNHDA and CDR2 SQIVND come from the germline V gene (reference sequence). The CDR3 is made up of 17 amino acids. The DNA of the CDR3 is TGTGCCAGTAGTATCGCCCTACAGGGGGCGCCGAACTATGGCTACACCTTC. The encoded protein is CASSIALQGAPNYGYTF.

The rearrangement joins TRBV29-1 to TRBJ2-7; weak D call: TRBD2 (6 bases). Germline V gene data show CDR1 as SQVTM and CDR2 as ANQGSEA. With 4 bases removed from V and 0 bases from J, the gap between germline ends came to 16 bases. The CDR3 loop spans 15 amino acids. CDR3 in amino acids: CSVVLSPGSSYEQYF. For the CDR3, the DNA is TGCAGCGTTGTATTAAGCCCCGGGAGCTCCTACGAGCAGTACTTC.

The CDR3 reads CASSQEGGARGYTF. The CDR3 nucleotides are TGTGCCAGCAGCCAAGAGGGGGGGGCCCGAGGCTACACCTTC. The V and J genes are TRBV14 and TRBJ1-2, with a possible D match to TRBD1 (6 bases). V gave up 0 bases and J gave up 8 bases, with 13 bases separating them. CDR3 length: 14 residues. Germline V lookup: CDR1 SGHDN, CDR2 FVKESK.

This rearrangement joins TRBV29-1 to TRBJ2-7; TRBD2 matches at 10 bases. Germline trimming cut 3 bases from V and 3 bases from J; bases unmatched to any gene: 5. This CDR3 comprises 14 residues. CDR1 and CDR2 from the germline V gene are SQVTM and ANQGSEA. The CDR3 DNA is TGCAGCGTTGACGGGCTAGCGGGGGACTACGAGCAGTACTTC. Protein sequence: CSVDGLAGDYEQYF.

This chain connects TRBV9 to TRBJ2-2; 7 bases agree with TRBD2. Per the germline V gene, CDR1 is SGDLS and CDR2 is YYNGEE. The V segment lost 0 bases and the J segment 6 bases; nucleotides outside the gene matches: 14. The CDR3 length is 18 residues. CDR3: CASSVAPNGGGWSGELFF. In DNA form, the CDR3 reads TGTGCCAGCAGCGTAGCCCCCAATGGGGGGGGTTGGTCCGGGGAGCTGTTTTTT.

The CDR3 region is CASSQDREGENTEAFF. In DNA, the CDR3 is TGTGCCAGCAGCCAAGACAGGGAAGGGGAGAACACTGAAGCTTTCTTT. The chain couples TRBV14 to TRBJ1-1, with a possible D match to TRBD1 (5 bases). V lost 0 bases, J lost 1 base, and 12 bases lay in between. The CDR3 consists of 16 residues. From germline, CDR1 is SGHDN and CDR2 FVKESK.

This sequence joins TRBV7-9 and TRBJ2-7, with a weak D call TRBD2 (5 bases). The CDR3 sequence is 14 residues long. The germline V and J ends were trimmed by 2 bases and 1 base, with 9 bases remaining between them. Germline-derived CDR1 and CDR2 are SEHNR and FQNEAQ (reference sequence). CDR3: CASSLNRDSYEQYF. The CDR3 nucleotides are TGTGCCAGCAGCTTAAATCGGGATTCCTACGAGCAGTACTTC.

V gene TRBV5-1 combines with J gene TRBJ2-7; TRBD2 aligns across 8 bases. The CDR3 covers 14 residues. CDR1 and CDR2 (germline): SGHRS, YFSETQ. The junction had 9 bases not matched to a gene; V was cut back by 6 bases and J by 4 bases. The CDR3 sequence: CASTLGRGAYEQYF. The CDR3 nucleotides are TGCGCCAGCACCCTGGGGCGGGGGGCGTACGAGCAGTACTTC. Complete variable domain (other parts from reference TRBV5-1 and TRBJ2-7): KAGVTQTPRYLIKTRGQQVTLSCSPISGHRSVSWYQQTPGQGLQFLFEYFSETQRNKGNFPGRFSGRQFSNSRSEMNVSTLELGDSALYLCASTLGRGAYEQYFGPGTRLTVT.

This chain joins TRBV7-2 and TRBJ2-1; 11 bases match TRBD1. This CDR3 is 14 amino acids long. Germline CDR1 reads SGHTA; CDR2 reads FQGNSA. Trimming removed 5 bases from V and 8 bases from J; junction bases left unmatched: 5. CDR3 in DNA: TGTGCCAGCAGCCCCAGGACAGGGGGCTATGAGCAGTTCTTC. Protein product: CASSPRTGGYEQFF.

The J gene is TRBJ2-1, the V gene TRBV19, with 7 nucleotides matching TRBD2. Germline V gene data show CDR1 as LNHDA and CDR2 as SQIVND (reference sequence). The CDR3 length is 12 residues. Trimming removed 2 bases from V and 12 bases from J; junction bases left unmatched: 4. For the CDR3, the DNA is TGTGCCAGTAGTATAAATAGGGAGGGGCAGTTCTTC. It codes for CASSINREGQFF.